This T cell receptor beta chain was captured in a study of identical twins (dated by TCRdb to the mid-2010s). In terms of the full investigation: TCR alpha and beta repertoires from monozygotic twins, unrelated adults of various ages and cord blood were deep-sequenced to test whether fetal clonotypes persist. To rule out contamination, the twin experiments were replicated at different times with different library preparation protocols.

This clonotype has a count of ten or more. This receptor's antigen is unknown. No qualities accompany the bases; no much larger clone lies one base away. Every donor was a healthy Caucasian. The twin cohort comprised three pairs of female monozygotic twins, all aged about 18 to 30 years. Positive isolation kits from Invitrogen were used to isolate the CD4+ and CD8+ T cell populations. Library method: 5' RACE. For sequencing, an Illumina HiSeq 2000 was employed. A universal primer binding site was introduced by template switching, and a unique molecular identifier was present in the final cDNA, enabling accurate counting of TCR cDNA molecules. Specific primers in the conserved constant-segment region were used to synthesize first-strand cDNA for the TCR alpha and beta chains. Each cDNA library was double barcoded, with a SMART-Mk sample barcode plus Illumina barcodes, to control for contamination. Two successive PCR steps introduced TruSeq adapter sequences along with Illumina sample barcodes. The Illumina HiSeq platform was used with custom primers to sequence TCR alpha and beta cDNA libraries. From the authors' description of their analysis: Raw reads were processed with MiGEC to extract unique molecular identifiers, and MiXCR was used to determine CDR3 positions. For each individual, recombination models were inferred using an EM algorithm with the repgenHMM and IGoR tools. Shared clonotypes were analyzed with the tcR package in R, and sharing was normalized by the product of cloneset sizes. To study raw recombination free of thymic and clonal selection effects, out-of-frame nonproductive sequences were analyzed. In TCRdb, the public reads were trimmed at Q25 with fastp and aligned with MiXCR, with productive beta chains retained. Records with the same CDR3 protein are collapsed into one entry carrying the most frequent genes and DNA. What appears here as the V and J calls and clone size reflects TCRdb's work, not the paper's. This sample has approximately 300,000 distinct CDR3 sequences in its table, and over 8.5% of those were observed once. About 7.1% of the sample belongs to the ten largest clones.

The full study reports these points: In monozygotic twins, out-of-frame TCR alpha sharing was systematically underestimated by recombination models, although the models agreed with sharing between unrelated individuals. Zero-insertion analyses could be partly confounded by invariant T cells such as MAIT and iNKT, though diverse VJ usage argued against such confounding for most clonotypes. Because the same donors could not be followed over many years, the conclusions relied on cross-sectional statistical analysis. In beta out-of-frame sequences, excess twin sharing was weaker, because having fewer shared sequences lowered the signal-to-noise ratio. Fewer insertions were carried by abundant cord blood beta clonotypes; a weaker similar trend was observed in young adult naive repertoires, while no such trend was observed in memory repertoires. Compared with coincidental sharing between unrelated individuals, out-of-frame TCR alpha sequences shared between twins had an excess of sequences with low generation probability.

The same data also contributed to another study, on yellow fever vaccine responses in identical twins. From that second study: According to the authors, the vaccine-induced T cell response in identical twins seemed to be partly convergent and partly specific to each individual. Focusing on identical twins, the study followed the T cell clones that responded to the vaccine, and did so with precision.

The TCR originated in a woman aged 18-29 years in good health. The sequenced sample consisted of CD8+ T cells sorted from blood.

In nucleotide form, the sequence is TGCAGCACCCGGGGAGGGATGCTAGCGGGACCCCTGGGGCCAGATACGCAGTATTTT. It encodes CSTRGGMLAGPLGPDTQYF. The chain joins TRBV29-1 to TRBJ2-3; 9 bases in the middle match TRBD2. Relative to germline, V is missing 8 bases and J is missing 4 bases, with 25 bases of the junction outside any gene match. Counted from cysteine to phenylalanine, this CDR3 has 19 amino acids. Of all the DNA, just the CDR3 is kept, 57 bases in frame from base 1. From the germline V gene, CDR1 is SQVTM and CDR2 is ANQGSEA.